The clone carrying this TCR beta chain was counted at least ten times. The antigen is not known. Germline V gene lookup returns CDR1 SGHRS and CDR2 YFSETQ. V was shortened by 0 bases and J by 1 base, with 10 bases between the two germline ends. CDR3 length: 15 residues. Amplified TCR beta CDR3 regions derived from RNA transcripts. A set of HTBI primers served as the primers for a first-round RT-PCR of the TCR CDR3. TCRdb passed the multiplex PCR reads through MiXCR, listing each CDR3 protein once. The repertoire holds roughly 250,000 distinct CDR3 sequences, with about 15% as singletons. A patient was excluded if there was uncontrolled infection, other autoimmune disease, pregnancy or lactation. The data derive from a study of T cells in Graves' hyperthyroidism and ophthalmopathy. Study-wide results and limits: The model anticipated ophthalmopathy a median about six months pre-onset. Classification by a 13 V-J model distinguished ophthalmopathy from stable hyperthyroidism.

Input material: blood. The rearrangement uses TRBV5-1 and TRBJ1-1, with D uncertain. The TCR sequence derives from a woman aged 18-35 years with Graves' ophthalmopathy. In DNA, the CDR3 is TGCGCCAGCAGCTTGGTTTCGGGCCGGAACACTGAAGCTTTCTTT. Translation: CASSLVSGRNTEAFF. The full variable domain, rest sourced from reference TRBV5-1 and TRBJ1-1, is KAGVTQTPRYLIKTRGQQVTLSCSPISGHRSVSWYQQTPGQGLQFLFEYFSETQRNKGNFPGRFSGRQFSNSRSEMNVSTLELGDSALYLCASSLVSGRNTEAFFGQGTRLTVV.